This TCR beta chain came from a study of shared clonotypes between healthy human individuals. An assay was performed, and its level was deep. Every subset's genomic DNA went evenly onto several immunoSEQ plates. Assay used: immunoSEQ multiplex PCR; TCRdb lists only in-frame clones, some missing. The sample has a few hundred thousand clones, 97% seen once. This TCR was sampled from a woman aged 25 to 39 in good health. Sequencing was done on a sample of naive CD4+ T cells sorted from blood. Subset here: CD45RA+ positively selected.

The CDR3 reads CASSLYGGFVTDTQYF. DNA for the CDR3: TGTGCCAGCAGTCTTTACGGGGGATTTGTGACAGATACGCAGTATTTT. This chain connects TRBV2 to TRBJ2-3; TRBD2 is a possible D gene (6 bases). The CDR3 loop spans 16 amino acids. With 5 bases removed from V and 3 bases from J, the gap between germline ends came to 18 bases. Per germline, CDR1 SNHLY and CDR2 FYNNEI.